This TCR beta chain was identified in a study of OX40 agonist ivuxolimab in advanced cancers. Profiling relied on immunoSEQ multiplex PCR, and the TCRdb table lists in-frame clones only, not all of them. This table holds 100,000 to 150,000 clones, just under 95% found once. In germline, CDR1 is MDHEN, CDR2 SYDVKM. V shed 10 bases, J shed 1 base, and the junction held 6 bases outside the gene matches. The CDR3 extends over 14 amino acids. Whole-study findings and limits: Average numbers of expanded clones were greater in CD8+ T cells than in CD4+. Clonal expansion from baseline to week 6 occurred in both CD4+ and CD8+ T cells.

This clone has just a few counts. What it binds is not known. This sequence originates from an adult with an advanced solid tumor such as melanoma, head and neck, liver or kidney cancer. This chain uses TRBV28 with TRBJ1-4; 7 nucleotides align to TRBD1. Sequences were derived from CD4+ or CD8+ T cells sorted from blood, sampled in a trial of the OX40 agonist ivuxolimab. CDR3 region: CATSAGGTNEKLFF. The CDR3 DNA reads TGTGCCACCTCGGCAGGGGGAACTAATGAAAAACTGTTTTTT.